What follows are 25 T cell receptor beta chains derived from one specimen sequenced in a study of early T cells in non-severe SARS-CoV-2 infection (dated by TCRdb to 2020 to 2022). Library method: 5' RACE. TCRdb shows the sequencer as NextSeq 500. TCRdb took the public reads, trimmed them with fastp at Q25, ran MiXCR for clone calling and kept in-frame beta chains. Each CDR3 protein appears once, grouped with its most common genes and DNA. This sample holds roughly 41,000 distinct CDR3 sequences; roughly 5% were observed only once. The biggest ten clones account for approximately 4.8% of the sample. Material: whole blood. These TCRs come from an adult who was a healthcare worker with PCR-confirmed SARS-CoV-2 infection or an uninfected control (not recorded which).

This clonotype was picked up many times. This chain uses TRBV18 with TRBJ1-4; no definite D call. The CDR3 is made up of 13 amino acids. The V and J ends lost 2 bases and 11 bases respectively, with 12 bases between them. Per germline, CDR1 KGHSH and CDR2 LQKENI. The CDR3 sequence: CASSPDGRAKLFF. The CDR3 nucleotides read TGTGCCAGCTCACCAGATGGGAGAGCTAAACTGTTTTTT.

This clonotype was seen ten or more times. The CDR3 spells CASSLRGADTQYF. In DNA form, the CDR3 reads TGTGCCAGCAGCTTGAGGGGGGCAGATACGCAGTATTTT. The chain is built from TRBV9 and TRBJ2-3; D may be TRBD1 or TRBD2 (6 bases each). The germline CDR1 and CDR2 sequences are SGDLS and YYNGEE. The CDR3 loop spans 13 amino acids. The V end lost 4 bases, the J end lost 4 bases, and 10 bases lay between the germline ends.

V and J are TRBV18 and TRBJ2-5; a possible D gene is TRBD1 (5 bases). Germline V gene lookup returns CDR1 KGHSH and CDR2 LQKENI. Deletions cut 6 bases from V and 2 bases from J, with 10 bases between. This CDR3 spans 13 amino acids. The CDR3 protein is CASSPYRQETQYF. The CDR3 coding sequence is TGTGCCAGCTCGCCTTACAGGCAAGAGACCCAGTACTTC.

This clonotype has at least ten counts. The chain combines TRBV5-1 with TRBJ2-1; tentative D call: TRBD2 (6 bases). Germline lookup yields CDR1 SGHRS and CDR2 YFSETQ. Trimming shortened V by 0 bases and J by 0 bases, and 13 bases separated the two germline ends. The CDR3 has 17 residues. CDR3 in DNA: TGCGCCAGCAGCTTGGTACCGGGACTGGACTCCTACAATGAGCAGTTCTTC. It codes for CASSLVPGLDSYNEQFF.

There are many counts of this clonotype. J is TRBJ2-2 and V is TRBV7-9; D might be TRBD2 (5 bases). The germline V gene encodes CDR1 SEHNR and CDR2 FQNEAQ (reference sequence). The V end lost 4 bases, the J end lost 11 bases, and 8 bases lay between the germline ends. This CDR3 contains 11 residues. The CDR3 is CASSSRLELFF. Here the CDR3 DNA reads TGTGCCAGCAGCTCCCGACTAGAGCTGTTTTTT.

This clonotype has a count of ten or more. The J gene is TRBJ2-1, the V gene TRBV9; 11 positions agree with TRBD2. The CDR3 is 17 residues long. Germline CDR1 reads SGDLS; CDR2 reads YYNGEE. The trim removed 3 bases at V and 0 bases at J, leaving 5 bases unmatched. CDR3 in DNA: TGTGCCAGCAGCGCTAGCGGGGGGCCGTTCTCCTACAATGAGCAGTTCTTC. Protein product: CASSASGGPFSYNEQFF.

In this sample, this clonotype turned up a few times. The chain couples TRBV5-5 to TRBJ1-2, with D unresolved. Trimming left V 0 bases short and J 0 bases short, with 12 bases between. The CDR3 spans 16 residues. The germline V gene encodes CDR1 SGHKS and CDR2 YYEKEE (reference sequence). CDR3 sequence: CASSLGTPATNYGYTF. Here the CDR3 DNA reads TGTGCCAGCAGCTTGGGAACCCCAGCTACTAACTATGGCTACACCTTC.

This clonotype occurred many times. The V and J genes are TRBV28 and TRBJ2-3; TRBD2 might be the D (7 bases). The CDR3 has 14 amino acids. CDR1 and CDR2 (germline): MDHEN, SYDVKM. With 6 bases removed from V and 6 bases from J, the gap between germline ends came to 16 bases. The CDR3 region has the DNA TGTGCCAGCAGCCAAGGGGGGGCGGTGGATACGCAGTATTTT. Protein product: CASSQGGAVDTQYF.

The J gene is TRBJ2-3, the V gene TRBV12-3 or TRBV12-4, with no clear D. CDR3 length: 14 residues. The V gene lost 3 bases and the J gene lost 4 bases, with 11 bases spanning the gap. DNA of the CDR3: TGTGCCAGCAGTTTTACAACGGGCGCAGATACGCAGTATTTT. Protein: CASSFTTGADTQYF.

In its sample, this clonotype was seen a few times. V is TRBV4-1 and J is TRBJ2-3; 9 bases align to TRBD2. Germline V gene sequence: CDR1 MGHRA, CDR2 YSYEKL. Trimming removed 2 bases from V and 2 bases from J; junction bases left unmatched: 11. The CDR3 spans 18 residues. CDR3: CASSQQHPAGGFTDTQYF. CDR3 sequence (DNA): TGCGCCAGCAGCCAACAACACCCAGCGGGAGGTTTCACAGATACGCAGTATTTT.

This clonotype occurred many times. The CDR3 sequence: CASLRGSSYEQYF. The CDR3 DNA follows: TGTGCCAGCTTGCGGGGGAGCTCCTACGAGCAGTACTTC. The chain is built from TRBV2 and TRBJ2-7, with 7 bases matching TRBD2. Germline loops: CDR1 SNHLY, CDR2 FYNNEI. The V and J ends lost 8 bases and 0 bases, in that order; junction bases with no gene match: 4. The CDR3 has 13 residues.

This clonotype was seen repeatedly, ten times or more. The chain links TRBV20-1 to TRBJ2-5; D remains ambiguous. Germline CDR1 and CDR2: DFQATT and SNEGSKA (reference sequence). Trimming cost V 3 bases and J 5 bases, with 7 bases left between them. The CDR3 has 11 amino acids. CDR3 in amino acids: CSARDRETQYF. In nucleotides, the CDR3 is TGCAGTGCTAGGGACCGGGAGACCCAGTACTTC.

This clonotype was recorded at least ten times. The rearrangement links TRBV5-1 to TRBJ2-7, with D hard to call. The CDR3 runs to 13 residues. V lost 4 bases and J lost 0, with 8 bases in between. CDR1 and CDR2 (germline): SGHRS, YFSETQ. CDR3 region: CASSPGLSYEQYF. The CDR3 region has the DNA TGCGCCAGCAGCCCCGGGCTCTCCTACGAGCAGTACTTC.

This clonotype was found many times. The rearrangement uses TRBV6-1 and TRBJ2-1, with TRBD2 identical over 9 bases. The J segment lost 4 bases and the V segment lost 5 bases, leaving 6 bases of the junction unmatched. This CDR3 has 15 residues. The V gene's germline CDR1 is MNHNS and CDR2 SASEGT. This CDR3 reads CASSPSGEGYNEQFF. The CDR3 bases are TGTGCCAGCAGTCCTAGCGGGGAGGGATACAATGAGCAGTTCTTC.

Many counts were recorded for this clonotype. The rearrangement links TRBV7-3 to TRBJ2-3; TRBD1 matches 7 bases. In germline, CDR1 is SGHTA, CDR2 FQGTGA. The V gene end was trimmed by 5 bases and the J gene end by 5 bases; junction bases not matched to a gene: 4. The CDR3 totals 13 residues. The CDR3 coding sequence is TGTGCCAGCAGCGCTAACAGGGGAGATACGCAGTATTTT. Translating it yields CASSANRGDTQYF.

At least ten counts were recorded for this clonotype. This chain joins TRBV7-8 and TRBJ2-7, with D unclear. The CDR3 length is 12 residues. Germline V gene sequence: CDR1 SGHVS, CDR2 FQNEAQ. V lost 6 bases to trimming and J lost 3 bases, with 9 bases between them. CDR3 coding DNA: TGTGCCAGCAGTTCTTCAGGCTACGAGCAGTACTTC. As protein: CASSSSGYEQYF.

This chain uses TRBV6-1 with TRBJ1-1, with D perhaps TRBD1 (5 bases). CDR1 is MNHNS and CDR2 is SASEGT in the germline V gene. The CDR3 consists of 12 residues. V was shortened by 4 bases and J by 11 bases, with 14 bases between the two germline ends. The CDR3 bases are TGTGCCAGCAGTGTCTCGACCAGGGATGCTTTCTTT. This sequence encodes CASSVSTRDAFF.

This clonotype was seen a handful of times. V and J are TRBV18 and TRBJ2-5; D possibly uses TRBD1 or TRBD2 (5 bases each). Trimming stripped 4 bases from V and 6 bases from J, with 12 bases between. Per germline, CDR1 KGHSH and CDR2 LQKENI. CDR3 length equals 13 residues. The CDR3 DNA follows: TGTGCCAGCTCACTAACTCAGGGACAGACCCAGTACTTC. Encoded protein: CASSLTQGQTQYF.

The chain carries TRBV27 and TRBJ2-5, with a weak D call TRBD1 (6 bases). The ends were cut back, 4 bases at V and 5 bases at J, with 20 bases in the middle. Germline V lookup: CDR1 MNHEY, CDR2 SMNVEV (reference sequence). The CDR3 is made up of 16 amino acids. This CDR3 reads CASSSPRSRGFETQYF. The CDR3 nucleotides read TGTGCCAGCAGTTCGCCACGGTCGAGGGGGTTCGAGACCCAGTACTTC.

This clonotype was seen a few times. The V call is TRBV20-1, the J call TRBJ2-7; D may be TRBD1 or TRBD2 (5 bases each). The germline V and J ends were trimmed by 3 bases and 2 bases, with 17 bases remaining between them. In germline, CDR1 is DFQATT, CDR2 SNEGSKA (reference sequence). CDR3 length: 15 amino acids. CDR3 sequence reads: CSARPLVGDTYEQYF. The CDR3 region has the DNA TGCAGTGCTAGGCCCCTGGTGGGGGATACCTACGAGCAGTACTTC.

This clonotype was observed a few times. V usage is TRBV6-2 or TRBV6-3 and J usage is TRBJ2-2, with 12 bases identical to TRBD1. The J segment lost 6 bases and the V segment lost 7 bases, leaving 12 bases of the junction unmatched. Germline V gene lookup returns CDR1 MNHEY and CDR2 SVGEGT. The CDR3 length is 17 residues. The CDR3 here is CASTEPSGTGGSGELFF. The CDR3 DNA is TGTGCCAGCACCGAGCCTTCCGGGACAGGGGGCTCCGGGGAGCTGTTTTTT.

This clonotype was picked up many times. CDR3 residues: CASSQTRGTQNTEAFF. The CDR3 coding sequence is TGCGCCAGCAGCCAAACCCGAGGGACCCAGAACACTGAAGCTTTCTTT. The chain uses TRBV5-1 and TRBJ1-1, with D possibly matching TRBD1 (5 bases). The CDR3 loop spans 16 amino acids. From germline, CDR1 is SGHRS and CDR2 YFSETQ. Trimming removed 4 bases from V and 1 base from J, with 17 bases in between.

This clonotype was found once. CDR3 in amino acids: CASSTYGYQETQYF. The CDR3 nucleotides read TGTGCCAGCAGCACGTACGGGTACCAAGAGACCCAGTACTTC. The gene calls are TRBV7-2 and TRBJ2-5; D remains unclear. V lost 5 bases and J 0 bases, leaving 10 bases between the germline ends. The CDR3 loop spans 14 amino acids. Germline V gene lookup returns CDR1 SGHTA and CDR2 FQGNSA. Full variable domain (missing parts from reference TRBV7-2 and TRBJ2-5): GAGVSQSPSNKVTEKGKDVELRCDPISGHTALYWYRQSLGQGLEFLIYFQGNSAPDKSGLPSDRFSAERTGGSVSTLTIQRTQQEDSAVYLCASSTYGYQETQYFGPGTRLLVL.

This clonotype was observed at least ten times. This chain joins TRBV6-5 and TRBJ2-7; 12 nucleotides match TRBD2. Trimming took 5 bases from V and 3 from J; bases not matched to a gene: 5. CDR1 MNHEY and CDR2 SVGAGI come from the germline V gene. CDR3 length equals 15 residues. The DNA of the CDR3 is TGTGCCAGCAGTCGAGGACTAGCGGGACTCTACGAGCAGTACTTC. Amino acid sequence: CASSRGLAGLYEQYF.

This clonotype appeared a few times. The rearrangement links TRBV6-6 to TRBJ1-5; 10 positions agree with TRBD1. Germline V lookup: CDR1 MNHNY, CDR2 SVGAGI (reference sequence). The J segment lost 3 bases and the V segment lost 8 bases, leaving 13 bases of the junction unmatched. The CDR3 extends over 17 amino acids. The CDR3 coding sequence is TGTGCCAGCTCACCGCCGGGACAGGGGTATATCAATCAGCCCCAGCATTTT. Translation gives CASSPPGQGYINQPQHF.